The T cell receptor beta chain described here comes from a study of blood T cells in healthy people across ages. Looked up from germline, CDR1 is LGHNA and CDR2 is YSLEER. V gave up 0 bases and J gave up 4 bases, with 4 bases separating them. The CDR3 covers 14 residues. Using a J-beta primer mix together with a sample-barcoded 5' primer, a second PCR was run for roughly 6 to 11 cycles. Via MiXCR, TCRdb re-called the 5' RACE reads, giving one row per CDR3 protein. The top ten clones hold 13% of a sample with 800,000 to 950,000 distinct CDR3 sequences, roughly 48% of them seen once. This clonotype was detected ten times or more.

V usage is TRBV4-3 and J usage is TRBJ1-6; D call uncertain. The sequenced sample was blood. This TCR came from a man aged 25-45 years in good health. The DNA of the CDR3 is TGCGCCAGCAGCCAAGACAGATATAATTCACCCCTCCACTTT. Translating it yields CASSQDRYNSPLHF.